The 9 T cell receptor beta chains below were found in one sample sequenced in a study of T-cell reconstitution after alpha-beta-depleted transplantation in children. Unique molecular identifiers were incorporated into the prepared TCRbeta library. In TCRdb, the PCR reads were re-called with MiXCR into one record per CDR3 protein. The sample lists some 200,000 distinct CDR3 sequences, roughly 9.1% occurring once. Sequencing was performed on PBMCs, mostly from graft donor cells, taken 360 days after TCRalphabeta/CD19-depleted stem cell transplant. The origin of the receptors is a male patient between 2 and 10 years old who had a stem cell transplant for acute myeloid leukemia, so the T cells may come from the graft donor.

This clonotype was observed a handful of times. The CDR3 bases are TGTGCCAGCAGCTTAATTTTAAGCGGGGGGTACAATGAGCAGTTCTTC. This sequence encodes CASSLILSGGYNEQFF. This sequence joins TRBV7-3 and TRBJ2-1; 9 nucleotides agree with TRBD2. The CDR3 consists of 16 residues. Germline-derived CDR1 and CDR2 are SGHTA and FQGTGA. The ends lost 1 base at V and 4 bases at J; junction bases unmatched: 5.

Here the CDR3 DNA reads TGCAGTGCTAGTGGTCCCGGAAACACCATATATTTT. This translates into CSASGPGNTIYF. V and J are TRBV20-1 and TRBJ1-3, with no clear D. The germline gives CDR1 DFQATT, CDR2 SNEGSKA (reference sequence). The CDR3 runs to 12 residues. Trimming removed 3 bases from V and 4 bases from J, with 7 bases in between.

This clonotype came up a few times. The chain is built from TRBV29-1 and TRBJ1-2; unclear D gene. CDR3 length: 12 residues. Germline V gene lookup returns CDR1 SQVTM and CDR2 ANQGSEA. V was trimmed by 6 bases and J by 8 bases, leaving 16 bases between them. In DNA, the CDR3 is TGCAGCGTGGACCAGAGTTCCCTGGGCTACACCTTC. This gives the protein CSVDQSSLGYTF.

The chain couples TRBV11-3 to TRBJ2-2, with 10 bases identical to TRBD2. Germline assignment: CDR1 SGHNT and CDR2 YENEEA. The V segment lost 3 bases and the J segment 7 bases; nucleotides outside the gene matches: 5. The CDR3 is 15 amino acids. CDR3 bases: TGTGCCAGCAGCTTCCAGCGGGGGGGCCTCGGGGAGCTGTTTTTT. It yields the protein CASSFQRGGLGELFF.

V and J are TRBV14 and TRBJ1-1, with 10 bases that match TRBD1. J was trimmed by 6 bases and V by 1 base; bases with no gene match: 5. The CDR3 loop spans 15 amino acids. Germline V lookup: CDR1 SGHDN, CDR2 FVKESK. In DNA, the CDR3 is TGTGCCAGCAGCCAAGTGGGACAGGGGATGGCTGAAGCTTTCTTT. This codes for CASSQVGQGMAEAFF.

The CDR3 DNA reads as TGTGCCAGCAGCTTAGTAGTACTAGCGGATTACAATGAGCAGTTCTTC. Amino acids: CASSLVVLADYNEQFF. The V gene is TRBV7-2, the J gene TRBJ2-1, with 8 bases matching TRBD2. CDR1 and CDR2 (germline): SGHTA, FQGNSA. V gave up 1 base and J gave up 4 bases; unmatched junction bases: 6. CDR3 length equals 16 residues.

This chain joins TRBV11-2 and TRBJ2-6; 14 positions match TRBD2. The CDR3 has 18 amino acids. Germline assignment: CDR1 SGHAT and CDR2 FQNNGV. Trimming removed 2 bases from V and 4 bases from J; junction bases left unmatched: 4. The CDR3 region has the DNA TGTGCCAGCAGCTTATGGACTAGCGGGAGGTCCGGGGCCAACGTCCTGACTTTC. Translating gives CASSLWTSGRSGANVLTF.

This clonotype was counted many times. V and J are TRBV18 and TRBJ2-1; D gene uncertain. The CDR3 extends over 13 amino acids. Deletions cut 3 bases from V and 4 bases from J, with 7 bases between. Germline lookup yields CDR1 KGHSH and CDR2 LQKENI. The CDR3, as DNA: TGTGCCAGCTCACCTTCCAGATACAATGAGCAGTTCTTC. Protein: CASSPSRYNEQFF.

Only a few counts were recorded for this clonotype. The V gene is TRBV5-5, the J gene TRBJ2-1; 7 bases align to TRBD2. The ends lost 2 bases at V and 10 bases at J; junction bases unmatched: 12. The CDR3 totals 15 residues. Per germline, CDR1 SGHKS and CDR2 YYEKEE (reference sequence). The CDR3 is CASSFKTSGAHEQFF. As DNA, the CDR3 is TGTGCCAGCAGCTTTAAGACGAGCGGGGCCCACGAGCAGTTCTTC.